This TCR beta chain was sequenced in a study of blood T cell repertoires in COVID-19. Study context: Both acute and convalescent COVID-19 samples were obtained from the United States, Italy and Spain.

This clone was seen a single time. Individuals drawn from 24 US areas were roughly 18 to 89 years old. In assigning cohorts, the study relied on participant-reported clinical history. In the authors' workflow: Reference gene primer amplification gave nucleated cell count estimates. Assay used: immunoSEQ multiplex PCR; TCRdb lists only in-frame clones, some missing. V and J calls and clone size are those listed in that table; D and trimming were worked out from the DNA. The sample includes more than 120,000 clones, approximately 84% seen only once; the top ten take more than 3%. CDR1 and CDR2 (germline): SGHAT, FQNNGV. With V trimmed by 5 bases and J by 7 bases, 9 bases remained unmatched. The CDR3 has 14 amino acids.

This TCR derives from a middle-aged man in a cohort exposed to, infected with or recovered from COVID-19 (not recorded which). V and J are TRBV11-2 and TRBJ1-2, with 8 bases identical to TRBD1. Sequencing input: PBMCs or T cells enriched from blood (not recorded which). This CDR3 reads CASSPPDRVGGYTF. CDR3 nucleotides: TGTGCCAGCAGCCCACCGGACAGGGTCGGTGGCTACACCTTC. Full variable domain (missing parts from reference TRBV11-2 and TRBJ1-2): EAGVAQSPRYKIIEKRQSVAFWCNPISGHATLYWYQQILGQGPKLLIQFQNNGVVDDSQLPKDRFSAERLKGVDSTLKIQPAKLEDSAVYLCASSPPDRVGGYTFGSGTRLTVV.